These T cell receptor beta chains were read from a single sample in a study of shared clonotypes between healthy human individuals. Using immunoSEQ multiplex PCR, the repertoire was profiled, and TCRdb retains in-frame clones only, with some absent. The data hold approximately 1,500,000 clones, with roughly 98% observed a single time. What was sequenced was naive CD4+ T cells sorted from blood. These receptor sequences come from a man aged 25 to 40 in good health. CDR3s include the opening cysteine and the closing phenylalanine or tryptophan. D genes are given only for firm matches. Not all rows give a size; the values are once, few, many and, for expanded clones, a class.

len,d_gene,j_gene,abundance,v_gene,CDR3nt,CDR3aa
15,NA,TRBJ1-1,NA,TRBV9,TGTGCCAGCAGCCCACGACAGGATTTGAACACTGAAGCTTTCTTT,CASSPRQDLNTEAFF
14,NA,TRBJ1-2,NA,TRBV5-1,TGCGCCAGCAGCTTGGACAGGGCAGACTATGGCTACACCTTC,CASSLDRADYGYTF
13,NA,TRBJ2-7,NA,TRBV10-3,TGTGCCATCAGTGAGTCGTGGGGGCCGCCTGGGTACTTC,CAISESWGPPGYF
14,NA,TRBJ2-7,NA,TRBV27,TGTGCCAGCCGCCTCTTCGAGGGTTCCTACGAGCAGTACTTC,CASRLFEGSYEQYF
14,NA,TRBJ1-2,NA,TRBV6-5,TGTGCCAGCAGGACCGGGACTACTGGTGAAGGCTACACCTTC,CASRTGTTGEGYTF
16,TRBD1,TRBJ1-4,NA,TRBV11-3,TGTGCCAGCAGCTTAGTAGGAAACAGGGGGGAGGAAAAACTGTTTTTT,CASSLVGNRGEEKLFF
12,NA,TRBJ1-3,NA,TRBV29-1,TGCAGCGCGGGGTTCTCTGGAAACACCATATATTTT,CSAGFSGNTIYF
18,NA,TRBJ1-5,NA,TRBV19,TGTGCCAGTAGTATACTAGGAAGTCAGGGTAGGGGAGGACAGCCCCAGCATTTT,CASSILGSQGRGGQPQHF
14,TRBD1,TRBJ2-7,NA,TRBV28,TGTGCCAGCAGTGGGACAGGATTAACCTACGAGCAGTACTTC,CASSGTGLTYEQYF
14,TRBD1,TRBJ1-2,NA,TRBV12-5,TGTGCTAGTGCCCAGGGGGGGAATAACTATGGCTACACCTTC,CASAQGGNNYGYTF
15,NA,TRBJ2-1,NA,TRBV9,TGTGCCAGCAGGCTCACCGGGACACCTTACAATGAGCAGTTCTTC,CASRLTGTPYNEQFF
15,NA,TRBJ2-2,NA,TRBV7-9,TGTGCCAGCAGCTTAGCGGCAGGGAACACCGGGGAGCTGTTTTTT,CASSLAAGNTGELFF
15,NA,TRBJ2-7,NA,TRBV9,TGTGCCAGCAGCCGCCTGGGGGTCTCCGGTGGGGAGCAGTACTTC,CASSRLGVSGGEQYF
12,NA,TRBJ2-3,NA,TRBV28,TGTGCCAGCGGGAGGAGCACAGATACGCAGTATTTT,CASGRSTDTQYF
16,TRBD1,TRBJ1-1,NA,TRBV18,TGTGCCAGCTCACGCTCTGCCAGGGGGGGCGGCACTGAAGCTTTCTTT,CASSRSARGGGTEAFF
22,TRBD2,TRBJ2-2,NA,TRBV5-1,TGCGCCAGCAGCTTGGGGACTAGCGGGAGGATCCCTACGTCCTTCAACACCGGGGAGCTGTTTTTT,CASSLGTSGRIPTSFNTGELFF
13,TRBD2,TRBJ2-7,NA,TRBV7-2,TGTGCCAGCAGCATCCAGCGGGGCTACGAGCAGTACTTC,CASSIQRGYEQYF
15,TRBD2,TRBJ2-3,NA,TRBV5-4,TGTGCCAGCAGCCCGACTAGTTGGGAGGGAGATACGCAGTATTTT,CASSPTSWEGDTQYF
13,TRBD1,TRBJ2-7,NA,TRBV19,TGTGCCACCCCGGGACAGGGGGCCCACGAGCAGTACTTC,CATPGQGAHEQYF
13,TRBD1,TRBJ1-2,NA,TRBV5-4,TGTGCCAGCAGCTTGGCCGACAGGGCTGGCTACACCTTC,CASSLADRAGYTF
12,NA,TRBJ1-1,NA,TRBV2,TGTGCCAGCAGTTTGGAACTTGTCGGCGCTTTCTTT,CASSLELVGAFF
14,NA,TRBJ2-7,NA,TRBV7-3,TGTGCCAGCAGCCTCGCCGTCTCCGCCTACGAGCAGTACTTC,CASSLAVSAYEQYF
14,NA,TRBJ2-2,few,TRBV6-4,TGTGCCAGCAGTGACTCGACGAACACCGGGGAGCTGTTTTTT,CASSDSTNTGELFF
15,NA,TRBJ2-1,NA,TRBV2,TGTGCCAGCAGTGGGGAACCTATGGTCTACAATGAGCAGTTCTTC,CASSGEPMVYNEQFF
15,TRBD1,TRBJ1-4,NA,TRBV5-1,TGCGCCAGCAGCCAAGGGACAGGGGGCTTTGAAAAACTGTTTTTT,CASSQGTGGFEKLFF
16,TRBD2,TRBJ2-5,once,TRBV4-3,TGCGCCAGCAGCCAAGATCGAGCTAGCGGTCAAGAGACCCAGTACTTC,CASSQDRASGQETQYF
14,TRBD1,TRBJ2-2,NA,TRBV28,TGTGCCAGCAGCCAGACAGGGGCCGGCGGGGAGCTGTTTTTT,CASSQTGAGGELFF
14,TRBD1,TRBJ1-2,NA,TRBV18,TGTGCCAGCTCACAACCGGGACAGGGACTTGGCTACACCTTC,CASSQPGQGLGYTF
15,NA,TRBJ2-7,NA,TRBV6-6,TGTGCCAGCACCCCCGGGGGCATGCCCCCTAACGAGCAGTACTTC,CASTPGGMPPNEQYF
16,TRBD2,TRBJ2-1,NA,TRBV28,TGTGCCAGCAGGGCTAGACTAGCGGGAGGGCACAATGAGCAGTTCTTC,CASRARLAGGHNEQFF
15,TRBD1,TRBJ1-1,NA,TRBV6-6,TGTGCCAGCAGTTATCAGGGACAGATGAACACTGAAGCTTTCTTT,CASSYQGQMNTEAFF
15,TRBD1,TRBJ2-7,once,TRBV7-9,TGTGCCAGCAGCTTACCCACACAGGGGCCCTACGAGCAGTACTTC,CASSLPTQGPYEQYF
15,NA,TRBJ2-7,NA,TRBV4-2,TGTGCCAGCAGCCACCCCGGGAGATGGGTCTACGAGCAGTACTTC,CASSHPGRWVYEQYF
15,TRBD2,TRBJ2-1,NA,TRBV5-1,TGCGCCACCCAGCGGGCTAGCGGGAGTTACAATGAGCAGTTCTTC,CATQRASGSYNEQFF
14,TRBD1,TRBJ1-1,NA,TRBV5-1,TGCGCCAGCAGGACAGGGGGTTGGGACACTGAAGCTTTCTTT,CASRTGGWDTEAFF
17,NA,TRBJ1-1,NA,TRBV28,TGTGCCAGCAGTTTACCGGGTGGGGTAGGGGTGAGCACTGAAGCTTTCTTT,CASSLPGGVGVSTEAFF
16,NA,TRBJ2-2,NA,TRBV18,TGTGCCAGCTCACCACCGGTCGGAACGAACACCGGGGAGCTGTTTTTT,CASSPPVGTNTGELFF
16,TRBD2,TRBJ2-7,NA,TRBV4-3,TGCGCCAGCAGCCAAGGGAGCGGGAGGGTTTCCTACGAGCAGTACTTC,CASSQGSGRVSYEQYF
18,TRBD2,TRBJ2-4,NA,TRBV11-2,TGTGCCAGCAGCCCAGGGGGGCTAGCGGGGAGCATCAAAAACATTCAGTACTTC,CASSPGGLAGSIKNIQYF
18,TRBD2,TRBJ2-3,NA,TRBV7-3,TGTGCCAGCAGCCAGAGGACTAGCGGACTACAAGCGGGAGATACGCAGTATTTT,CASSQRTSGLQAGDTQYF
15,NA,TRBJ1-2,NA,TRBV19,TGTGCCAGTAGTATCGCCCTCCAGGGGTCCTATGGCTACACCTTC,CASSIALQGSYGYTF
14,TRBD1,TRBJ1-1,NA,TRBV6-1,TGTGCCAGCAGTCCCCAGGGGGCCCACACTGAAGCTTTCTTT,CASSPQGAHTEAFF
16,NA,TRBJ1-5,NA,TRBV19,TGTGCCAGTAGTATAGCAGGGCCGGGCTTAGATCAGCCCCAGCATTTT,CASSIAGPGLDQPQHF
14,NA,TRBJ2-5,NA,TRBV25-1,TGTGCCAGCGCTCTCAGCGGAGGGGGGAAGACCCAGTACTTC,CASALSGGGKTQYF
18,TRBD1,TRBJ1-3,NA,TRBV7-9,TGTGCCAGCAGTTGGCCGGGTAAAGACAGGGGCTCTGGAAACACCATATATTTT,CASSWPGKDRGSGNTIYF
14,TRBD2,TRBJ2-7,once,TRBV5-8,TGTGCCAGCAGCAGACTAGCGGGGAGATACGAGCAGTACTTC,CASSRLAGRYEQYF
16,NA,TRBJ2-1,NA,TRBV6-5,TGTGCCAGCAGTTACTCTGGGCGAACCGAGTACAATGAGCAGTTCTTC,CASSYSGRTEYNEQFF
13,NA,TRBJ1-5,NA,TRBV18,TGTGCCAGCTCACCGTATGGGGAGCAGCCCCAGCATTTT,CASSPYGEQPQHF
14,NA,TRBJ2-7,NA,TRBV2,TGTGCCAGCATGGCCCCGGATCACTCCTACGAGCAGTACTTC,CASMAPDHSYEQYF
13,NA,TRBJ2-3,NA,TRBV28,TGTGCCAGCTACGGACACCACACAGATACGCAGTATTTT,CASYGHHTDTQYF
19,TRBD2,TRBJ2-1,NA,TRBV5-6,TGTGCCAGCAGCTTGGGACTAGCGGGTCTGACTTTCTCCTACAATGAGCAGTTCTTC,CASSLGLAGLTFSYNEQFF
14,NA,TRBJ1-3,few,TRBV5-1,TGCGCCAGCAGCTTGGAGAGCTCTGGAAACACCATATATTTT,CASSLESSGNTIYF
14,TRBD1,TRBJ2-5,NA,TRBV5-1,TGCGCCAGCAGCTCGGCCAGGGGGCCGGAGACCCAGTACTTC,CASSSARGPETQYF
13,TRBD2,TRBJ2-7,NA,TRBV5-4,TGTGCCAGCAACAAGCGGGAGGGCGTCGAGCAGTACTTT,CASNKREGVEQYF
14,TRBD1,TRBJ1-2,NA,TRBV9,TGTGCCAGCAGCGTAGGGGGACAGGGGTATGGCTACACCTTC,CASSVGGQGYGYTF